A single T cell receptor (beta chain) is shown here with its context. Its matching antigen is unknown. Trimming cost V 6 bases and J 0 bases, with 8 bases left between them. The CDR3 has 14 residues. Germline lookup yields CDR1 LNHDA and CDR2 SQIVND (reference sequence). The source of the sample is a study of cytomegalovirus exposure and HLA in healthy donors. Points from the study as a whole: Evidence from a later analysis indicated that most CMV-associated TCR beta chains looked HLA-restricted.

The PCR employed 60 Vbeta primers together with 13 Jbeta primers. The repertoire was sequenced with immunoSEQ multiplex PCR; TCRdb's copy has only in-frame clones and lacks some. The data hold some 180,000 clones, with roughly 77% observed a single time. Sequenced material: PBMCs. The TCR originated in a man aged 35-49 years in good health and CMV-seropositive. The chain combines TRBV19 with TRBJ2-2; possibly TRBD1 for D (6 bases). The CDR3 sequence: CASSRTANTGELFF. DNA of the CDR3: TGTGCCAGTAGCAGGACAGCGAACACCGGGGAGCTGTTTTTT.